The clone carrying this T cell receptor (beta chain) occurred once. Method: immunoSEQ multiplex PCR; TCRdb's copy keeps in-frame clones and lacks some. The sample consists of 130,000 to 150,000 clones, roughly 94% of them appearing once. This sample is part of a study of control samples from healthy donors and cancer patients. The CDR3 covers 15 residues. V lost 5 bases to trimming and J lost 3 bases; unmatched junction nucleotides: 5. From germline, CDR1 is LNHDA and CDR2 SQIVND (reference sequence). This receptor was identified in a man aged 60 to 75 with colorectal cancer. This chain connects TRBV19 to TRBJ1-3, with 9 bases that match TRBD1. The specimen sequenced was PBMCs. CDR3 nucleotide sequence: TGTGCCAGTAGTCTACCGGGACAGGGTGGAAACACCATATATTTT. It encodes CASSLPGQGGNTIYF.